The rows below give T cell receptor beta chains drawn from one sample of a study of cytomegalovirus exposure and HLA in healthy donors. Sequenced by immunoSEQ multiplex PCR; TCRdb stores in-frame clones only, minus some. Of 170,000 or so clones in the sample, 60% to 80% were seen once. Sequenced material: PBMCs. The receptor set was obtained from a woman aged 45 to 65 in good health and CMV-seropositive. Both conserved end residues are part of each CDR3. D genes are given only for firm matches. Clone size is stated in some rows and not others, as once, few, many or a class when expanded.

v_call	clone_size	j_call	d_call	cdr3_nt	cdr3_aa
TRBV6-1	-	TRBJ1-6	-	TGTGCCAGCAGTGAAGCGTACAGGAATTCACCCCTCCACTTT	CASSEAYRNSPLHF
TRBV6-5	few	TRBJ1-4	-	TGTGCCAGCAGTTACTCGAACACCGGGAGCGAAAAACTGTTTTTT	CASSYSNTGSEKLFF
TRBV19	-	TRBJ1-6	-	TGTGCCAGTAGTATTGGGGCAGGGTTTACAACCGCCGGCTCCTATAATTCACCCCTCCACTTT	CASSIGAGFTTAGSYNSPLHF
TRBV19	-	TRBJ2-5	-	TGTGCCAGTAGCCAGGGGCAGGGGAGAGAGACCCAGTACTTC	CASSQGQGRETQYF
TRBV7-3	-	TRBJ1-2	TRBD1	TGTGCCAGCAGCTCCCTGGGACAGGGCCATGGCTACACCTTC	CASSSLGQGHGYTF
TRBV4-1	-	TRBJ2-3	-	TGCGCCAGCAGCCAAGAGAAACTAGTTGGCACAGATACGCAGTATTTT	CASSQEKLVGTDTQYF
TRBV5-1	-	TRBJ2-6	TRBD1	TGCGCCAGCAGCCGCTGGGGACAGGGGAGTGGGGCCAACGTCCTGACTTTC	CASSRWGQGSGANVLTF
TRBV6-1	once	TRBJ1-2	TRBD1	TGTGCCAGCAGTGAAGTCGGGACAGGGTCGGGCTATGGCTACACCTTC	CASSEVGTGSGYGYTF
TRBV7-9	-	TRBJ2-3	TRBD2	TGTGCCAGCAGCTGGGCTAGCGGGGGGACAGATACGCAGTATTTT	CASSWASGGTDTQYF
TRBV21-1	-	TRBJ2-7	-	TGTGCCAGCAGCAAAGTTCGACAGACATACGAGCAGTACTTC	CASSKVRQTYEQYF
TRBV6-6	few	TRBJ2-7	TRBD1	TGTGCCAGCAGAGAACGGGCAGGGGGCTTTGGGGAGCAGTACTTC	CASRERAGGFGEQYF
TRBV10-3	-	TRBJ1-3	-	TGTGCCATCAGTGAGTCAGGGGGAATAACCTCCGGAAACACCATATATTTT	CAISESGGITSGNTIYF
TRBV27	-	TRBJ1-4	-	TGTGCCAGCAAAGCCCTCCCAGCGAATGAAAAACTGTTTTTT	CASKALPANEKLFF
TRBV10-2	once	TRBJ1-1	-	TGCGCCAGCAGTGAGTCGACACTCATGAACACTGAAGCTTTCTTT	CASSESTLMNTEAFF
TRBV6-6	few	TRBJ1-1	-	TGTGCCAGCAGTCGACACCAGAACACTGAAGCTTTCTTT	CASSRHQNTEAFF
TRBV28	-	TRBJ1-2	-	TGTGCCAGCAGTCCCCAGGGAGGATATGGCTACACCTTC	CASSPQGGYGYTF
TRBV5-8	-	TRBJ2-7	TRBD1	TGTGCCAGCAGCAATAGACAGGGGGTTAACGAGCAGTACTTC	CASSNRQGVNEQYF
TRBV5-1	-	TRBJ1-2	-	TGCGCCAGCAGCTCCCCCGGGACAACCTATGGCTACACCTTC	CASSSPGTTYGYTF
TRBV11-2	-	TRBJ2-1	TRBD2	TGTGCCAGCAGCTCCATTAGCGGGGCATCCTACAATGAGCAGTTCTTC	CASSSISGASYNEQFF
TRBV19	few	TRBJ1-2	-	TGTGCCAGTCGAAGCGTAGCCCCTCCCTATGGCTACACCTTC	CASRSVAPPYGYTF
TRBV7-9	-	TRBJ2-7	TRBD2	TGTGCCAGCAATCGGGGGGGTGACTCCTACGAGCAGTACTTC	CASNRGGDSYEQYF
TRBV19	once	TRBJ2-7	-	TGTGCCAGTAGTATAGTTGGCGGCTCCTACGAGCAGTACTTC	CASSIVGGSYEQYF
TRBV12-5	-	TRBJ2-5	-	TGTGCTAGTGGTTTTCTGGGTCGGGAGCAGTACTTC	CASGFLGREQYF
TRBV6-6	-	TRBJ2-7	-	TGTGCCAGTCGGAACCCCGGGTACTCCTACGAGCAGTACTTC	CASRNPGYSYEQYF
TRBV19	-	TRBJ1-6	TRBD1	TGTGCCAGTAGCCTACAGGGGGCCAGGGGTTCACCCCTCCACTTT	CASSLQGARGSPLHF
TRBV7-6	few	TRBJ2-1	TRBD1	TGTGCCAGCAGCTTACAGACAGGGTCCTACAATGAGCAGTTCTTC	CASSLQTGSYNEQFF
TRBV7-8	-	TRBJ2-3	-	TGTGCCAGCAGCCACACCCGCGGGGCCACAGATACGCAGTATTTT	CASSHTRGATDTQYF
TRBV18	-	TRBJ1-1	TRBD1	TGTGCCAGCTCACCGGTTAGACAGGGGTGGACTGAAGCTTTCTTT	CASSPVRQGWTEAFF
TRBV27	once	TRBJ1-2	-	TGTGCCAGCAGTTTTTCTAACAGGGTTGGTGGCTACACCTTC	CASSFSNRVGGYTF